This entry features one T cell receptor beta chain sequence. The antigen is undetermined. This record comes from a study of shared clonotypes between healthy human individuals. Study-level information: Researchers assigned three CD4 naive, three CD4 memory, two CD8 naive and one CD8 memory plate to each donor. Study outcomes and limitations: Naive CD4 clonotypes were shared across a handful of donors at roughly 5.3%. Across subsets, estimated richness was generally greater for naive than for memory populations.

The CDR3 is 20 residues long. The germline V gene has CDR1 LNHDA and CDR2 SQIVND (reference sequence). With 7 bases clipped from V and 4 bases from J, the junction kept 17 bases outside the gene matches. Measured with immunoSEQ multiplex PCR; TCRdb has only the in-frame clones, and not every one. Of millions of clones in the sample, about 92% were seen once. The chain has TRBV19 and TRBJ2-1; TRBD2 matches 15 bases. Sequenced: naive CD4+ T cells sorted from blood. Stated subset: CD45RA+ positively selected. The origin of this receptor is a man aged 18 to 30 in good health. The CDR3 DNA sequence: TGTGCCAGTATAGGGGCTACCGGGACTAGCGGGAGGAACATGTACAATGAGCAGTTCTTC. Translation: CASIGATGTSGRNMYNEQFF.